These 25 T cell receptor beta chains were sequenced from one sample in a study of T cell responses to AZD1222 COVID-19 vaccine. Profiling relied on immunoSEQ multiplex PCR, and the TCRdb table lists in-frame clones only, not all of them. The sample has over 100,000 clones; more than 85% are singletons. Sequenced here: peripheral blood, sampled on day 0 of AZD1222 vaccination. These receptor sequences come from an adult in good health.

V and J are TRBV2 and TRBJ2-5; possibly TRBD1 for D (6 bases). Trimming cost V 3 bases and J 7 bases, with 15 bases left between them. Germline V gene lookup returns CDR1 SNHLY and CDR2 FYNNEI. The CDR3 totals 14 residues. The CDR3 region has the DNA TGTGCCAGCAGTGATTCCAGGGGTTTGGGGACCCAGTACTTC. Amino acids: CASSDSRGLGTQYF.

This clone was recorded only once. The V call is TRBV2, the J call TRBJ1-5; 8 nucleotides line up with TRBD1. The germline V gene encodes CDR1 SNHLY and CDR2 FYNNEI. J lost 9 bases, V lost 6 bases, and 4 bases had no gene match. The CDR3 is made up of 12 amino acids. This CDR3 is CASRGQVSPQHF. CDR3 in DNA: TGTGCCAGCAGGGGACAGGTTTCGCCCCAGCATTTT. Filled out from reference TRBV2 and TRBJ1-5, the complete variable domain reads EPEVTQTPSHQVTQMGQEVILRCVPISNHLYFYWYRQILGQKVEFLVSFYNNEISEKSEIFDDQFSVERPDGSNFTLKIRSTKLEDSAMYFCASRGQVSPQHFGDGTRLSIL.

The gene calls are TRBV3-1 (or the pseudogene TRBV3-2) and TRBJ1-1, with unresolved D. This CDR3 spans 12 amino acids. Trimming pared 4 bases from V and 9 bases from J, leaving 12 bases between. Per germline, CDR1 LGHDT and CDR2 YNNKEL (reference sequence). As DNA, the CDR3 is TGTGCCAGCAGCCCCGCGGAGGAGAAAGCTTTCTTT. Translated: CASSPAEEKAFF.

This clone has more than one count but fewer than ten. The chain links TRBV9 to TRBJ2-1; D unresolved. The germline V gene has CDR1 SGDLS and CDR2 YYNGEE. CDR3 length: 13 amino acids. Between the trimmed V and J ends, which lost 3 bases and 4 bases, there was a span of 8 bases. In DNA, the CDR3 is TGTGCCAGCAGCGCCTCCAGTTACAATGAGCAGTTCTTC. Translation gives CASSASSYNEQFF.

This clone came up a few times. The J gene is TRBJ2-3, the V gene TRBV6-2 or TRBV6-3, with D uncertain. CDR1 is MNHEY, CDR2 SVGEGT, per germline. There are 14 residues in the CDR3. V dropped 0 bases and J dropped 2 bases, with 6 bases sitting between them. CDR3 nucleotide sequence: TGTGCCAGCAGTTACTCAAGGAACACAGATACGCAGTATTTT. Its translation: CASSYSRNTDTQYF.

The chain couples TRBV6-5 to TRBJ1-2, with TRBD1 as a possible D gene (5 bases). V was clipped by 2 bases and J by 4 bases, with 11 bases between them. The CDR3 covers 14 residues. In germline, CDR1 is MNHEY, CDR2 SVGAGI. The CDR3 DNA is TGTGCCAGCAGTTACGGGGCCACACTCTATGGCTACACCTTC. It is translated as CASSYGATLYGYTF.

For the CDR3, the DNA is TGCAGTGCTAGTCCTGGGGGAGGACTGAGCTCCTACGAGCAGTACTTC. This sequence encodes CSASPGGGLSSYEQYF. V usage is TRBV20-1 and J usage is TRBJ2-7, with D maybe TRBD2 (6 bases). V was trimmed by 3 bases and J by 0 bases, leaving 18 bases between them. Germline CDR1 DFQATT, CDR2 SNEGSKA (reference sequence). The CDR3 runs 16 residues.

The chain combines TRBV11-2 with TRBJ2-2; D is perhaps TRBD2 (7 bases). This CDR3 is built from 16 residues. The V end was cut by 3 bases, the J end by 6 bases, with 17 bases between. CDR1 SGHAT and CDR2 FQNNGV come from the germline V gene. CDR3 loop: CASSLPGGVMAGELFF. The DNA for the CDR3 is TGTGCCAGCAGCTTGCCGGGGGGCGTGATGGCCGGGGAGCTGTTTTTT.

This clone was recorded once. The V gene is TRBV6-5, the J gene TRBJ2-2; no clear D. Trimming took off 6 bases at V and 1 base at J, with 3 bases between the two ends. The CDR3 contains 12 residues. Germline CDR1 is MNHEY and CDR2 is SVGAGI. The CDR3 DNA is TGTGCCAGCAGCGTGAACACCGGGGAGCTGTTTTTT. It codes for CASSVNTGELFF.

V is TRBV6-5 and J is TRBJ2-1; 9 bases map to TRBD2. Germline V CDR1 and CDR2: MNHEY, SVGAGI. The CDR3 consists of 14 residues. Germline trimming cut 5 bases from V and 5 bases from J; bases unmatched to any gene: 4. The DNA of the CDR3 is TGTGCCAGCAGTAGCGGGGGGACCAACAATGAGCAGTTCTTC. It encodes CASSSGGTNNEQFF.

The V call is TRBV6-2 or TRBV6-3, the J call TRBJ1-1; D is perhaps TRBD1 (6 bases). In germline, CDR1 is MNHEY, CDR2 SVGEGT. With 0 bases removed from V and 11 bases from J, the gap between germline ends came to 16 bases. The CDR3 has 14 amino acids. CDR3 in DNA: TGTGCCAGCAGTTACTCAAATGCCGGGACAACGGCTTTCTTT. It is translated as CASSYSNAGTTAFF.

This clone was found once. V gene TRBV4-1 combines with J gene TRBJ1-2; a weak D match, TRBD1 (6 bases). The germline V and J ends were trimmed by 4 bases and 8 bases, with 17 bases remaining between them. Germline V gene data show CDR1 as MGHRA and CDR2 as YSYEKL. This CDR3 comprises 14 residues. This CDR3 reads CASSLLGQTRGYTF. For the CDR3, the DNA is TGCGCCAGCAGCCTATTAGGACAGACTAGGGGCTACACCTTC.

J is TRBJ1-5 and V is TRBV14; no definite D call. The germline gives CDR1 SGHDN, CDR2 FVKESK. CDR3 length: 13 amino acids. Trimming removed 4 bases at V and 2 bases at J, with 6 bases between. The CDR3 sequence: CASSRGGNQPQHF. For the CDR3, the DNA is TGTGCCAGCAGCCGGGGTGGCAATCAGCCCCAGCATTTT.

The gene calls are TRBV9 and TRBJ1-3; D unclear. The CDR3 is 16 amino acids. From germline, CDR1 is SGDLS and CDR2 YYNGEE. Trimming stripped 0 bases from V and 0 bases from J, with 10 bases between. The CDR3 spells CASSVEATRSGNTIYF. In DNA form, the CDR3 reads TGTGCCAGCAGCGTAGAGGCCACCCGCTCTGGAAACACCATATATTTT.

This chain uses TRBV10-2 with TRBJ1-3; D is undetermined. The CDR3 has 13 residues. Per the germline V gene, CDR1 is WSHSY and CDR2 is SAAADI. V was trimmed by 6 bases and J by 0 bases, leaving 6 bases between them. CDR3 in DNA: TGCGCCAGCAGCGCGTCCTCTGGAAACACCATATATTTT. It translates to CASSASSGNTIYF.

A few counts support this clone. The CDR3 here is CASSHSTKGSQRGYTF. CDR3 DNA sequence: TGTGCCAGCAGCCACAGTACAAAGGGCTCCCAGCGTGGCTACACCTTC. This chain uses TRBV3-1 (or the pseudogene TRBV3-2) with TRBJ1-2, with D hard to call. The V gene lost 3 bases and the J gene lost 7 bases, with 21 bases spanning the gap. The CDR3 runs 16 residues. Per germline, CDR1 LGHDT and CDR2 YNNKEL (reference sequence).

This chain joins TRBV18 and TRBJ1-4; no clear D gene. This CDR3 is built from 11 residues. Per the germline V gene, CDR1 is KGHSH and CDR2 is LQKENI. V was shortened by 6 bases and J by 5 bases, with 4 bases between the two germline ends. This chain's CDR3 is CASSVNEKLFF. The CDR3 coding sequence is TGTGCCAGCTCCGTGAATGAAAAACTGTTTTTT.

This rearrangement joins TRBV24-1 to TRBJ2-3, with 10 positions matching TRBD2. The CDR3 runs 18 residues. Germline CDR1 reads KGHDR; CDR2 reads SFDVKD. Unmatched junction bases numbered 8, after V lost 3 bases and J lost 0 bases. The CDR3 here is CATSDPLAGVSSTDTQYF. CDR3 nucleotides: TGTGCCACCAGTGATCCCCTAGCGGGGGTCTCTAGCACAGATACGCAGTATTTT.

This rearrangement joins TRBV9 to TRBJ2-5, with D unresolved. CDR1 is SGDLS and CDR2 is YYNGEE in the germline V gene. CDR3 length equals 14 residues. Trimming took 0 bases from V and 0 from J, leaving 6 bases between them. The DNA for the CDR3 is TGTGCCAGCAGCGTAGGGTCCCACCAAGAGACCCAGTACTTC. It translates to CASSVGSHQETQYF.

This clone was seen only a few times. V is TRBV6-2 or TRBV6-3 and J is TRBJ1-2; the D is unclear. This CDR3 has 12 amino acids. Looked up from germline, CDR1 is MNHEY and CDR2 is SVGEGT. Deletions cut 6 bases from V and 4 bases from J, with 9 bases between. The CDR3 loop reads CASSPGPYGYTF. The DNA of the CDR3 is TGTGCCAGCAGCCCCGGTCCCTATGGCTACACCTTC.

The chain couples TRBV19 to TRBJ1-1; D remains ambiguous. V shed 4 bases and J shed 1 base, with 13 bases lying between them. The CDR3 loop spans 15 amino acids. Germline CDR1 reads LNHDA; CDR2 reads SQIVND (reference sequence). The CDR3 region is CASSTLEVGNTEAFF. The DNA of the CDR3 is TGTGCCAGTAGTACCCTGGAAGTAGGGAACACTGAAGCTTTCTTT.

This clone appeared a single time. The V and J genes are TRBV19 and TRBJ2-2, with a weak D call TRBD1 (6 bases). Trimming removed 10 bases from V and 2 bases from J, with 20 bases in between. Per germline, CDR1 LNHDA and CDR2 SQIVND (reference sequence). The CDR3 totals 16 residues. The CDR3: CATKLGNRANTGELFF. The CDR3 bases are TGTGCCACCAAGCTCGGGAACAGGGCAAACACCGGGGAGCTGTTTTTT.

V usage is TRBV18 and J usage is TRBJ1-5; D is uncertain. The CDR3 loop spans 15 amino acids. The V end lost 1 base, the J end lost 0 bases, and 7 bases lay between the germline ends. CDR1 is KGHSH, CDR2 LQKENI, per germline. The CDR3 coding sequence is TGTGCCAGCTCACCACGCGGGTATAGCAATCAGCCCCAGCATTTT. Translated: CASSPRGYSNQPQHF.

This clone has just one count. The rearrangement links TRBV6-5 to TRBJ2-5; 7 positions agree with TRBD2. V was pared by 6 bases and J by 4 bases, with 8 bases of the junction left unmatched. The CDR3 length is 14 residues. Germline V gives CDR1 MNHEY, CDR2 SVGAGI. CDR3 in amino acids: CASSLDPGGETQYF. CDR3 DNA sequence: TGTGCCAGCAGCCTTGACCCGGGAGGAGAGACCCAGTACTTC.

The CDR3 coding sequence is TGTGCCAGCAGTCCGGGCATTAGTTCACCCCTCCACTTT. It yields the protein CASSPGISSPLHF. The chain uses TRBV12-3 or TRBV12-4 and TRBJ1-6, with D unresolved. The germline V and J ends were trimmed by 5 bases and 9 bases, with 11 bases remaining between them. This CDR3 spans 13 amino acids.